This section outlines one T cell receptor beta chain sequence together with its context. The healthy adult donors were HIV-negative and reported no recent acute infections or vaccinations. The investigators split CD4+ cells into a CD45RA+ naive subset and a CD45RA-negative memory subset. This record comes from a study of shared clonotypes between healthy human individuals. The CDR3 contains 15 residues. The germline V gene has CDR1 GTSNPN and CDR2 SVGIG (reference sequence). The J segment lost 3 bases and the V segment lost 1 base, leaving 7 bases of the junction unmatched. Sequencing was performed with immunoSEQ multiplex PCR; in TCRdb, only in-frame clones are kept and a portion is missing. The profile covers millions of clones, with approximately 90% appearing a single time and 0.11% to 0.15% taken by the ten largest.

The chain has TRBV30 and TRBJ2-3, with 7 positions matching TRBD1. The source material was naive CD4+ T cells sorted from blood. Described subset: CD45RA+ positively selected. The source of this sequence is a man aged 18 to 30 in good health. As DNA, the CDR3 is TGTGCCTGGAGTGAGACGACAGGGTTTACAGATACGCAGTATTTT. It is translated as CAWSETTGFTDTQYF.